One sample yielded the 25 T cell receptor beta chains listed below, sequenced in a study of T cell responses to AZD1222 COVID-19 vaccine (dated by TCRdb to 2020 to 2023). The method was the immunoSEQ multiplex PCR assay. TCRdb provides this immuneACCESS table in a form limited to in-frame rearrangements. Some clones are lacking; in checked studies, under half of them reflect an unresolved V gene, and why the rest are absent is not known. The sample table lists 98,000 or so clones, more than 75% of them with a count of one. The leading ten clones occupy 3.3% of the sample. Interpreted using the paper, the time point label stands for: about 28 days (+/-7) after the second vaccine dose. Taken with the paper, the label for treatment or condition translates to: meningococcal conjugate vaccine given as trial control. Sequencing was performed on peripheral blood, taken 28 days after the second dose of the MenACWY control vaccine. Receptors originate from an adult who received the MenACWY meningococcal vaccine as a control.

The J gene is TRBJ2-1, the V gene TRBV28; no clear D gene. There are 13 residues in the CDR3. Per germline, CDR1 MDHEN and CDR2 SYDVKM. Trimming shortened V by 6 bases and J by 8 bases, and 14 bases separated the two germline ends. The CDR3 DNA sequence: TGTGCCAGCAGGCCCACCAACCGGGATGAGCAGTTCTTC. Translating it yields CASRPTNRDEQFF.

The chain combines TRBV15 with TRBJ1-1, with D perhaps matching TRBD1 (6 bases). This CDR3 is 15 amino acids long. Trimming removed 2 bases at V and 8 bases at J, with 18 bases between. Germline loops: CDR1 LNHNV, CDR2 YYDKDF (reference sequence). The CDR3 protein is CATSRFPPGDKEAFF. The CDR3 DNA sequence: TGTGCCACCAGCAGATTCCCCCCAGGGGATAAAGAAGCTTTCTTT.

This chain links TRBV6-1 with TRBJ1-5, with D hard to call. The CDR3 has 14 amino acids. CDR1 and CDR2 (germline): MNHNS, SASEGT. V shed 3 bases and J shed 2 bases, with 8 bases lying between them. The CDR3 DNA sequence: TGTGCCAGCAGTGAGTGGCAGGGCAATCAGCCCCAGCATTTT. Translating gives CASSEWQGNQPQHF.

The chain combines TRBV11-1 with TRBJ2-3; 8 nucleotides agree with TRBD1. After removal of 4 bases from V and 3 bases from J, the junction contained 6 bases not matched to a gene. This CDR3 is built from 15 residues. Germline values: CDR1 SGHAT, CDR2 FQDESV (reference sequence). DNA of the CDR3: TGTGCCAGCAGCTCACGGACAGGGAAGACAGATACGCAGTATTTT. Translated, it gives CASSSRTGKTDTQYF.

The chain couples TRBV28 to TRBJ1-5; possible D gene TRBD1, 5 bases. The V end lost 11 bases, the J end lost 2 bases, and 10 bases lay between the germline ends. The CDR3 extends over 12 amino acids. Germline lookup yields CDR1 MDHEN and CDR2 SYDVKM. CDR3 sequence (DNA): TGTGCCGGGGGTTGGGGCAATCAGCCCCAGCATTTT. This gives the protein CAGGWGNQPQHF.

The chain links TRBV7-2 to TRBJ2-2, with D perhaps being TRBD1 or TRBD2 (5 bases each). Per the germline V gene, CDR1 is SGHTA and CDR2 is FQGNSA. V was clipped by 5 bases and J by 1 base, with 14 bases between them. The CDR3 is made up of 16 amino acids. CDR3 region: CASSRMGRLNTGELFF. Written as DNA, the CDR3 is TGTGCCAGCAGCAGGATGGGACGGCTGAACACCGGGGAGCTGTTTTTT.

The DNA for the CDR3 is TGCGCCAGCAGCCAATTTGACAGGAGAAGCAATCAGCCCCAGCATTTT. It codes for CASSQFDRRSNQPQHF. The chain has TRBV4-1 and TRBJ1-5; D may be TRBD1 (6 bases). V gave up 2 bases and J gave up 1 base, with 12 bases separating them. This CDR3 region has 16 residues. Germline CDR1 is MGHRA and CDR2 is YSYEKL.

This sequence joins TRBV28 and TRBJ2-7; 8 positions match TRBD1. This CDR3 has 15 amino acids. The junction had 11 bases not matched to a gene; V was cut back by 7 bases and J by 3 bases. Germline assignment: CDR1 MDHEN and CDR2 SYDVKM. The CDR3 protein is CASNAPGDRLYEQYF. The CDR3 DNA sequence: TGTGCCAGCAATGCGCCGGGGGACAGGCTCTACGAGCAGTACTTC.

This chain links TRBV9 with TRBJ1-2, with D perhaps TRBD1 (5 bases). Germline V lookup: CDR1 SGDLS, CDR2 YYNGEE. V was clipped by 0 bases and J by 8 bases, with 17 bases between them. This CDR3 comprises 15 residues. In nucleotides, the CDR3 is TGTGCCAGCAGCGTAGATGGGGGGAGGAACGGCGGCTACACCTTC. The encoded protein is CASSVDGGRNGGYTF.

The chain employs TRBV5-5 and TRBJ1-1, with 7 bases aligning to TRBD1. This CDR3 comprises 15 residues. Losses at the gene ends were 4 bases for V and 1 base for J; bases not matched to a gene: 7. CDR1 is SGHKS and CDR2 is YYEKEE in the germline V gene (reference sequence). CDR3: CASSLIRTGNTEAFF. In DNA form, the CDR3 reads TGTGCCAGCAGCCTGATAAGGACAGGGAACACTGAAGCTTTCTTT.

The chain carries TRBV5-1 and TRBJ2-2; 8 bases fit TRBD2. Germline CDR1 is SGHRS and CDR2 is YFSETQ. V lost 6 bases, J lost 0 bases, and 10 bases stayed unmatched. The CDR3 contains 17 residues. CDR3 residues: CASTGGVFLSNTGELFF. In nucleotides, the CDR3 is TGCGCCAGCACCGGGGGGGTCTTTTTGTCGAACACCGGGGAGCTGTTTTTT.

The chain has TRBV5-4 and TRBJ1-1; perhaps TRBD1 as D (5 bases). V lost 4 bases, J lost 5 bases, and 15 bases lay in between. The CDR3 loop spans 14 amino acids. Looked up from germline, CDR1 is SGHNT and CDR2 is YYREEE (reference sequence). CDR3 loop: CASSGGRVVTEAFF. As DNA, the CDR3 is TGTGCCAGCAGCGGGGGTCGGGTAGTAACTGAAGCTTTCTTT.

The chain is built from TRBV7-3 and TRBJ1-3; D not resolved. The V gene's germline CDR1 is SGHTA and CDR2 FQGTGA. This CDR3 has 14 residues. V lost 5 bases to trimming and J lost 0 bases, with 8 bases between them. The CDR3 nucleotides read TGTGCCAGCAGCCTCGGGAGCTCTGGAAACACCATATATTTT. Translated, it gives CASSLGSSGNTIYF.

V is TRBV28 and J is TRBJ1-2; D remains ambiguous. This CDR3 comprises 14 residues. Germline V lookup: CDR1 MDHEN, CDR2 SYDVKM. V was cut by 5 bases and J by 0 bases, with 10 bases left in between. CDR3 protein: CASSLTVSNYGYTF. The DNA of the CDR3 is TGTGCCAGCAGTCTCACGGTGTCTAACTATGGCTACACCTTC.

This chain links TRBV28 with TRBJ1-1; no firm D call. The CDR3 contains 12 residues. Germline V CDR1 and CDR2: MDHEN, SYDVKM. V was trimmed by 3 bases and J by 1 base, leaving 3 bases between them. CDR3 sequence: CASSLGNTEAFF. The CDR3 DNA is TGTGCCAGCAGTTTGGGGAACACTGAAGCTTTCTTT.

The chain links TRBV5-7 to TRBJ2-1; D gene uncertain. TRBV5-7 is an ORF; its function is uncertain. The CDR3 spans 12 residues. The V gene lost 4 bases and the J gene lost 2 bases, with 4 bases spanning the gap. The CDR3 DNA reads TGTGCCAGCAGCGGGGCCTACAATGAGCAGTTCTTC. Amino acid sequence: CASSGAYNEQFF.

The chain is built from TRBV5-5 and TRBJ1-6, with a weak D call TRBD1 (6 bases). The CDR3 runs 16 residues. V dropped 4 bases and J dropped 9 bases, with 20 bases sitting between them. Germline V lookup: CDR1 SGHKS, CDR2 YYEKEE (reference sequence). CDR3 nucleotides: TGTGCCAGCAGCCTATGGACAGCCCCCCGGGGTTCACCCCTCCACTTT. It translates to CASSLWTAPRGSPLHF. Drawing the rest from reference TRBV5-5 and TRBJ1-6, the complete variable domain is DAGVTQSPTHLIKTRGQQVTLRCSPISGHKSVSWYQQVLGQGPQFIFQYYEKEERGRGNFPDRFSARQFPNYSSELNVNALLLGDSALYLCASSLWTAPRGSPLHFGNGTRLTVT.

V and J are TRBV11-2 and TRBJ1-2, with no clear D. This CDR3 has 11 residues. Per the germline V gene, CDR1 is SGHAT and CDR2 is FQNNGV. Trimming pared 5 bases from V and 0 bases from J, leaving 1 base between. Here the CDR3 reads CASSPNYGYTF. The DNA for the CDR3 is TGTGCCAGCAGCCCTAACTATGGCTACACCTTC.

The rearrangement joins TRBV10-3 to TRBJ1-5; TRBD1 might be the D (5 bases). Per the germline V gene, CDR1 is ENHRY and CDR2 is SYGVKD. V lost 6 bases, J lost 7 bases, and 13 bases lay in between. The CDR3 runs 13 residues. The DNA of the CDR3 is TGTGCCATCAGCGGCAGGGCAGGCCAGCCCCAGCATTTT. Translated, it gives CAISGRAGQPQHF.

The chain employs TRBV18 and TRBJ2-3; 8 positions match TRBD1. The CDR3 consists of 15 residues. V shed 3 bases, J shed 1 base, and the junction held 3 bases outside the gene matches. The germline V gene has CDR1 KGHSH and CDR2 LQKENI. The CDR3 DNA follows: TGTGCCAGCTCACCGGCGACAGGGGGCACAGATACGCAGTATTTT. It encodes CASSPATGGTDTQYF.

This clone has just a few counts. The V and J genes are TRBV9 and TRBJ1-5, with D unresolved. Trimming took off 0 bases at V and 5 bases at J, with 12 bases between the two ends. The CDR3 has 15 amino acids. Germline-derived CDR1 and CDR2 are SGDLS and YYNGEE. The CDR3 DNA follows: TGTGCCAGCAGCGTAGACGGCTCTTCGGATCAGCCCCAGCATTTT. Residues: CASSVDGSSDQPQHF.

The chain combines TRBV4-2 with TRBJ2-1; D unresolved. This CDR3 comprises 15 residues. Germline CDR1 is LGHNA and CDR2 is YNFKEQ. V was trimmed by 0 bases and J by 1 base, leaving 7 bases between them. DNA for the CDR3: TGTGCCAGCAGCCAAGATCTCGGGTCCTACAATGAGCAGTTCTTC. This translates into CASSQDLGSYNEQFF.

This sequence joins TRBV3-1 (or the pseudogene TRBV3-2) and TRBJ1-1, with D possibly matching TRBD1 (5 bases). The germline CDR1 and CDR2 sequences are LGHDT and YNNKEL (reference sequence). The CDR3 runs 12 residues. Trimming took off 8 bases at V and 4 bases at J, with 11 bases between the two ends. The CDR3 sequence is CASRGGGTEAFF. CDR3 coding DNA: TGTGCCAGCCGCGGGGGGGGCACTGAAGCTTTCTTT.

The rearrangement joins TRBV28 to TRBJ2-7; D might be TRBD2 (6 bases). This CDR3 is built from 15 residues. Trimming took off 7 bases at V and 2 bases at J, with 18 bases between the two ends. Germline V gene data show CDR1 as MDHEN and CDR2 as SYDVKM. CDR3 coding DNA: TGTGCCAGCACCCTAGGAGGCGGAGGGACCTACGAGCAGTACTTC. It is translated as CASTLGGGGTYEQYF. Full variable domain (missing parts from reference TRBV28 and TRBJ2-7): DVKVTQSSRYLVKRTGEKVFLECVQDMDHENMFWYRQDPGLGLRLIYFSYDVKMKEKGDIPEGYSVSREKKERFSLILESASTNQTSMYLCASTLGGGGTYEQYFGPGTRLTVT.

V gene TRBV4-2 combines with J gene TRBJ1-2; D ambiguous. The V gene lost 6 bases and the J gene lost 5 bases, with 13 bases spanning the gap. CDR1 is LGHNA, CDR2 YNFKEQ, per germline. There are 13 residues in the CDR3. CDR3 sequence: CASSPAGRYGYTF. CDR3 coding DNA: TGTGCCAGCAGTCCAGCGGGAAGATATGGCTACACCTTC.